Listed here are 24 T cell receptor beta chains from one sample, sequenced in a study of OX40 agonist ivuxolimab in advanced cancers. The data were produced by immunoSEQ multiplex PCR, yet TCRdb's version contains in-frame clones alone and is incomplete. The repertoire holds about 140,000 clones, with approximately 90% as singletons. The sequenced sample was CD4+ or CD8+ T cells sorted from blood, obtained in a trial of the OX40 agonist ivuxolimab. The receptors shown here come from an adult with an advanced solid tumor such as melanoma, head and neck, liver or kidney cancer.

The chain combines TRBV7-2 with TRBJ2-7; possibly TRBD1 for D (5 bases). V was trimmed by 6 bases and J by 3 bases, leaving 21 bases between them. Germline-derived CDR1 and CDR2 are SGHTA and FQGNSA. The CDR3 length is 16 residues. The CDR3 DNA reads TGTGCCAGCAGTCCCGACCCGGACATTTGGGACTACGAGCAGTACTTC. It is translated as CASSPDPDIWDYEQYF.

The chain links TRBV11-2 to TRBJ1-1; D is uncertain. The CDR3 runs 14 residues. Germline V gives CDR1 SGHAT, CDR2 FQNNGV. The V and J ends lost 3 bases and 0 bases respectively, with 8 bases between them. The CDR3 sequence: CASSFSRLNTEAFF. CDR3 coding DNA: TGTGCCAGCAGCTTCTCCAGGCTGAACACTGAAGCTTTCTTT.

J is TRBJ2-7 and V is TRBV11-2, with TRBD1 matching over 7 bases. The germline V gene encodes CDR1 SGHAT and CDR2 FQNNGV. This CDR3 has 14 amino acids. V shed 4 bases, J shed 4 bases, and the junction held 7 bases outside the gene matches. In DNA form, the CDR3 reads TGTGCCAGCAGCTCCCAATCACAGGGGTACGAGCAGTACTTC. As protein: CASSSQSQGYEQYF.

V and J are TRBV6-4 and TRBJ2-3; TRBD1 or TRBD2 may be the D gene (5 bases each). The length of the CDR3 is 14 residues. Trimming removed 5 bases at V and 3 bases at J, with 12 bases between. CDR1 and CDR2 from the germline V gene are MRHNA and SNTAGT. The CDR3 is CASSRGWGTDTQYF. In DNA form, the CDR3 reads TGTGCCAGCAGTCGGGGCTGGGGTACAGATACGCAGTATTTT.

V gene TRBV5-1 combines with J gene TRBJ1-1; D ambiguous. The germline V and J ends were trimmed by 1 base and 1 base, with 17 bases remaining between them. The CDR3 covers 17 residues. The germline V gene has CDR1 SGHRS and CDR2 YFSETQ. CDR3 bases: TGCGCCAGCAGCTTGAGGGCCGATGGAGGGAGGAACACTGAAGCTTTCTTT. This encodes CASSLRADGGRNTEAFF.

V is TRBV18 and J is TRBJ1-1, with 8 bases matching TRBD1. Trimming at V came to 3 bases and at J to 1 base, leaving 4 bases not matched to a gene. In germline, CDR1 is KGHSH, CDR2 LQKENI. CDR3 length: 15 amino acids. Here the CDR3 DNA reads TGTGCCAGCTCACCGAGACAGGGGACGAACACTGAAGCTTTCTTT. It specifies CASSPRQGTNTEAFF.

The rearrangement uses TRBV5-8 and TRBJ1-5, with TRBD1 matching over 8 bases. The V segment lost 2 bases and the J segment 6 bases; nucleotides outside the gene matches: 7. The CDR3 spans 15 residues. Germline V gene lookup returns CDR1 SGHTS and CDR2 YDEGEE. CDR3 nucleotide sequence: TGTGCCAGCAGCTTAAGGACAGGGTACGGTCAGCCCCAGCATTTT. It is translated as CASSLRTGYGQPQHF.

The rearrangement links TRBV27 to TRBJ2-7; the D gene is possibly TRBD2 (5 bases). This CDR3 has 16 residues. V gave up 1 base and J gave up 4 bases, with 17 bases separating them. The germline V gene has CDR1 MNHEY and CDR2 SMNVEV (reference sequence). The DNA of the CDR3 is TGTGCCAGCAGTTTATATCCTAGGAATGGAGGATACGAGCAGTACTTC. This sequence encodes CASSLYPRNGGYEQYF.

V usage is TRBV7-3 and J usage is TRBJ2-5, with 8 bases identical to TRBD2. Losses at the gene ends were 5 bases for V and 5 bases for J; bases not matched to a gene: 13. Per the germline V gene, CDR1 is SGHTA and CDR2 is FQGTGA. This CDR3 has 16 residues. CDR3 bases: TGTGCCAGCAGCCCCCGGGCGGGGGGCTTAAGTGAGACCCAGTACTTC. This encodes CASSPRAGGLSETQYF.

This clone was picked up one time. This chain uses TRBV9 with TRBJ1-2; 7 bases line up with TRBD1. CDR3 length equals 14 residues. The germline V gene has CDR1 SGDLS and CDR2 YYNGEE. V gave up 0 bases and J gave up 7 bases; unmatched junction bases: 6. CDR3 in DNA: TGTGCCAGCAGCGTAGAAGGGGGCGGTGGTGGCTACACCTTC. It codes for CASSVEGGGGGYTF.

The V call is TRBV7-2, the J call TRBJ2-3, with a possible D match to TRBD2 (6 bases). The CDR3 length is 12 residues. CDR1 SGHTA and CDR2 FQGNSA come from the germline V gene. V gave up 5 bases and J gave up 12 bases, with 15 bases separating them. The CDR3 coding sequence is TGTGCCAGCAGCCTGGGGGGATCCCCCCAGTATTTT. Residues: CASSLGGSPQYF.

V and J are TRBV6-5 and TRBJ1-5, with 8 bases that match TRBD1. The CDR3 is 15 residues long. V lost 6 bases, J lost 6 bases, and 10 bases stayed unmatched. The V gene's germline CDR1 is MNHEY and CDR2 SVGAGI. This CDR3 reads CASRGGGTGLQPQHF. DNA for the CDR3: TGTGCCAGCAGAGGCGGTGGGACAGGACTTCAGCCCCAGCATTTT.

DNA for the CDR3: TGTGCCAGCAGTGATGGAGAAAAACTGTTTTTT. Protein product: CASSDGEKLFF. The rearrangement joins TRBV2 to TRBJ1-4; D uncertain. V was shortened by 3 bases and J by 8 bases, with 4 bases between the two germline ends. The CDR3 sequence is 11 residues long. Looked up from germline, CDR1 is SNHLY and CDR2 is FYNNEI.

The J gene is TRBJ2-1, the V gene TRBV9; the D gene is possibly TRBD2 (5 bases). Germline loops: CDR1 SGDLS, CDR2 YYNGEE. CDR3 size: 16 residues. Trimming stripped 0 bases from V and 0 bases from J, with 10 bases between. For the CDR3, the DNA is TGTGCCAGCAGCGTAGTTTCGGGAACCTCCTACAATGAGCAGTTCTTC. Protein sequence: CASSVVSGTSYNEQFF.

The chain carries TRBV28 and TRBJ1-2, with no clear D. Germline CDR1 reads MDHEN; CDR2 reads SYDVKM. This CDR3 comprises 12 residues. The ends were cut back, 4 bases at V and 1 base at J, with 4 bases in the middle. The DNA of the CDR3 is TGTGCCAGCAGTTCTTATAACTATGGCTACACCTTC. Translating it yields CASSSYNYGYTF.

In this sample, this clone turned up once. The chain combines TRBV28 with TRBJ1-2; D ambiguous. Trimming removed 7 bases at V and 4 bases at J, with 10 bases between. The germline V gene encodes CDR1 MDHEN and CDR2 SYDVKM. The length of the CDR3 is 12 residues. The CDR3 DNA reads as TGTGCCAGCACCCCGGCCGGCTATGGCTACACCTTC. Amino acids: CASTPAGYGYTF.

The V gene is TRBV11-2, the J gene TRBJ1-1; TRBD1 might be the D (5 bases). The germline V gene has CDR1 SGHAT and CDR2 FQNNGV. V lost 0 bases and J lost 1, with 6 bases in between. The CDR3 has 14 residues. The CDR3 bases are TGTGCCAGCAGCTTAGAAACAGGGAACACTGAAGCTTTCTTT. It encodes CASSLETGNTEAFF.

V and J are TRBV6-5 and TRBJ1-5; D may be TRBD1 (5 bases). The V gene's germline CDR1 is MNHEY and CDR2 SVGAGI. This CDR3 contains 14 residues. Trimming left V 3 bases short and J 9 bases short, with 15 bases between. This CDR3 reads CASSYREGSGPQHF. CDR3 sequence (DNA): TGTGCCAGCAGTTATAGGGAGGGGTCCGGGCCCCAGCATTTT.

In its sample, this clone was seen once. CDR3 DNA: TGCGCCAGCAGCCAAGTGGCCTCGGACAGCAACTATGGCTACACCTTC. Translating it yields CASSQVASDSNYGYTF. This chain connects TRBV4-3 to TRBJ1-2, with D perhaps matching TRBD1 (6 bases). V was trimmed by 1 base and J by 2 bases, leaving 14 bases between them. Germline V CDR1 and CDR2: LGHNA, YSLEER. The CDR3 runs 16 residues.

The chain carries TRBV6-1 and TRBJ2-7; TRBD1 matches 7 bases. This CDR3 is built from 14 residues. Trimming removed 3 bases from V and 6 bases from J; junction bases left unmatched: 8. CDR1 is MNHNS and CDR2 is SASEGT in the germline V gene. The CDR3 loop is CASSDTGDIREQYF. The CDR3, as DNA: TGTGCCAGCAGTGATACAGGGGATATACGCGAGCAGTACTTC.

The chain uses TRBV25-1 and TRBJ2-7; maybe TRBD1 (5 bases). Looked up from germline, CDR1 is MGHDK and CDR2 is SYGVNS. The CDR3 spans 12 residues. V lost 3 bases, J lost 7 bases, and 10 bases lay in between. The CDR3 region is CASSDRRAEQYF. In nucleotides, the CDR3 is TGTGCCAGCAGTGATCGCAGGGCTGAGCAGTACTTC.

J is TRBJ2-1 and V is TRBV28; D not resolved. Germline V gene lookup returns CDR1 MDHEN and CDR2 SYDVKM. The V and J ends lost 5 bases and 3 bases respectively, with 11 bases between them. CDR3 length: 14 amino acids. Here the CDR3 DNA reads TGTGCCAGCAGTCCCGCGGCAGTCTACAATGAGCAGTTCTTC. This codes for CASSPAAVYNEQFF.

The chain uses TRBV28 and TRBJ2-1; D might be TRBD1 or TRBD2, each matching 5 bases. Trimming stripped 1 base from V and 9 bases from J, with 16 bases between. This CDR3 has 15 amino acids. CDR1 is MDHEN, CDR2 SYDVKM, per germline. The chain's CDR3 is CASSLLHIARGEQFF. The CDR3 nucleotides read TGTGCCAGCAGTTTATTACATATAGCGAGGGGTGAGCAGTTCTTC.

The chain is built from TRBV19 and TRBJ1-1; 8 bases fit TRBD1. CDR3 length: 13 amino acids. Trimming took 9 bases from V and 4 from J; bases not matched to a gene: 7. Per the germline V gene, CDR1 is LNHDA and CDR2 is SQIVND (reference sequence). CDR3 sequence: CASRQGRGTEAFF. CDR3 DNA: TGTGCCAGCAGACAGGGGCGCGGCACTGAAGCTTTCTTT.